This T cell receptor beta chain originates from a study of blood T cell repertoires in COVID-19. In germline, CDR1 is MNHEY, CDR2 SVGAGI. This CDR3 region has 13 residues. With 2 bases removed from V and 3 bases from J, the gap between germline ends came to 7 bases. About this clone itself: Other DNA variants within this sample encode the same CDR3.

The data were produced by immunoSEQ multiplex PCR, yet TCRdb's version contains in-frame clones alone and is incomplete. This sample has hundreds of thousands of clones, with roughly 90% found just once. In Cohort 3, a recovered donor had either two negative PCRs, clearance, or symptom resolution. This sequence joins TRBV6-5 and TRBJ1-1, with D possibly being TRBD1 (5 bases). The sequence was collected from a woman aged 50 to 60 who had recovered from COVID-19. Sequencing was performed on PBMCs or T cells enriched from blood (not recorded which). The CDR3 DNA follows: TGTGCCAGCAGTTACCGGGGGGACACTGAAGCTTTCTTT. It specifies CASSYRGDTEAFF.